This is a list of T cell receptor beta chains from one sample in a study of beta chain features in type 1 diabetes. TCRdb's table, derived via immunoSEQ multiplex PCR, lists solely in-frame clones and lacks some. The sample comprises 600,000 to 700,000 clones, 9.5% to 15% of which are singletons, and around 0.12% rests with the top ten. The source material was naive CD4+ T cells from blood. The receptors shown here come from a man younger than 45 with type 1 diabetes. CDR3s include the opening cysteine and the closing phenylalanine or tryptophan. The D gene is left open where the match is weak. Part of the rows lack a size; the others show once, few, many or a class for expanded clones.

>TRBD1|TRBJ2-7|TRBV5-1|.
CASSPDRVPYEQYF
TGCGCCAGCAGCCCGGACAGGGTCCCCTACGAGCAGTACTTC
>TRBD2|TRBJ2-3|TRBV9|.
CASSSLAGVPDTQYF
TGTGCCAGCAGCTCCCTAGCGGGGGTGCCAGATACGCAGTATTTT
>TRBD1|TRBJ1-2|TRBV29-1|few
CSVLPDRPYGYTF
TGCAGCGTTCTCCCGGACAGGCCATATGGCTACACCTTC
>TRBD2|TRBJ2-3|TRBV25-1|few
CASSESGRAAGTQYF
TGTGCCAGCAGTGAATCTGGGAGGGCGGCGGGTACGCAGTATTTT
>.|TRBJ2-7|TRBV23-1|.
CASTLSGGLSSYEQYF
TGCGCCAGCACTCTTTCGGGGGGCCTAAGCTCCTACGAGCAGTACTTC
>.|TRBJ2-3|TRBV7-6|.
CASSLAGPRTDTQYF
TGTGCCAGCAGCCTCGCAGGGCCTCGCACAGATACGCAGTATTTT
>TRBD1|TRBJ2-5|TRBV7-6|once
CASSVDRGTGETQYF
TGTGCCAGCAGCGTCGACAGGGGGACGGGCGAGACCCAGTACTTC
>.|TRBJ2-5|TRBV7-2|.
CASSPQETQYF
TGTGCCAGCAGCCCGCAGGAGACCCAGTACTTC
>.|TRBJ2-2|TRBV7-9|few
CASSPGAARNTGELFF
TGTGCCAGCAGCCCAGGGGCAGCGAGGAACACCGGGGAGCTGTTTTTT
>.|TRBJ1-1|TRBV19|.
CASSNQGVTDTEAFF
TGTGCCAGTAGTAACCAGGGCGTTACGGACACTGAAGCTTTCTTT
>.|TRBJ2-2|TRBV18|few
CASSPLIGQPFGTGELFF
TGTGCCAGCTCACCACTTATCGGGCAGCCCTTTGGAACCGGGGAGCTGTTTTTT
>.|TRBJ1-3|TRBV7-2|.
CASSPTMGRRSGNTIYF
TGTGCCAGCAGCCCCACCATGGGACGGCGCTCTGGAAACACCATATATTTT
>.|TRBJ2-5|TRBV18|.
CASSPAVGTQETQYF
TGTGCCAGCTCACCCGCGGTTGGTACTCAAGAGACCCAGTACTTC
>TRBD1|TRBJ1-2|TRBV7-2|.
CASSLAGGQGNYGYTF
TGTGCCAGCAGCTTAGCGGGCGGACAGGGAAACTATGGCTACACCTTC
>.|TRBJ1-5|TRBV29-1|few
CSVSSGSTQGNQPQHF
TGCAGCGTTAGCAGCGGGTCTACCCAGGGCAATCAGCCCCAGCATTTT
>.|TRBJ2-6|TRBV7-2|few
CASSSQVMVGRANVLTF
TGTGCCAGCAGCTCCCAGGTGATGGTGGGTAGGGCCAACGTCCTGACTTTC
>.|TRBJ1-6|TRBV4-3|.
CASSQDLLATYNSPLHF
TGCGCCAGCAGCCAAGATCTCTTAGCAACTTATAATTCACCCCTCCACTTT
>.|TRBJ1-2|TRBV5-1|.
CASSSSLANYGYTF
TGCGCCAGCAGCTCCAGCCTCGCTAACTATGGCTACACCTTC
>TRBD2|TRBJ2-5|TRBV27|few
CASSPTWSGGMKTQYF
TGTGCCAGCAGTCCCACTTGGAGCGGGGGGATGAAGACCCAGTACTTC